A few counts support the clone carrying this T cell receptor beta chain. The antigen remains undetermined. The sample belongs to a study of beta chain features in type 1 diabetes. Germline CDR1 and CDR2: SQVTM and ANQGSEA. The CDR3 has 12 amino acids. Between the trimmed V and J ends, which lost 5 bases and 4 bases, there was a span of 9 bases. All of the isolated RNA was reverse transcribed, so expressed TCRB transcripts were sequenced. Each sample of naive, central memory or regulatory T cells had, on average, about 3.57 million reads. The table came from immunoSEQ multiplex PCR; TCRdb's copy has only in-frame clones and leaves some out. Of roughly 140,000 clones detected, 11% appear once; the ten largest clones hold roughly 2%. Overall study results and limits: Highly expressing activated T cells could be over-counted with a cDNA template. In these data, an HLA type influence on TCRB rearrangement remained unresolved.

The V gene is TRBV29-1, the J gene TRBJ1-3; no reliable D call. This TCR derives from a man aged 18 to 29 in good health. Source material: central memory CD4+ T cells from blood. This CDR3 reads CSVHQEGNTIYF. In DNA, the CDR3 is TGCAGCGTTCATCAAGAGGGAAACACCATATATTTT.